The following is a TCR beta chain sequence with its context. Germline-derived CDR1 and CDR2 are SGHNT and YENEEA. The CDR3 has 15 amino acids. The V and J ends lost 6 bases and 6 bases, in that order; junction bases with no gene match: 8. The repertoire was sequenced with immunoSEQ multiplex PCR; TCRdb's copy has only in-frame clones and lacks some. The sample lists over 200,000 clones; about 86% were seen once. This specimen belongs to a study of blood T cell repertoires in COVID-19. Study summary: The cDNA or gDNA used as material had been derived from T cells, B-cell-depleted T cells, or PBMCs.

Membership in each cohort depended on participant-reported clinical history. The chain has TRBV11-3 and TRBJ2-7; 13 nucleotides match TRBD2. This clonotype originated in a woman between 50 and 59 years old with acute COVID-19. Sequenced sample: PBMCs or T cells enriched from blood (not recorded which). The CDR3: CASREELAGGPEQYF. The DNA of the CDR3 is TGTGCCAGCAGGGAAGAACTAGCGGGGGGGCCCGAGCAGTACTTC.